Listed below are T cell receptor beta chains from one sample, sequenced in a study of blood T cell repertoires in COVID-19. Data came from immunoSEQ multiplex PCR; TCRdb stores just in-frame clones and leaves some out. The sample carries under 150,000 clones, 75% to 90% recorded once. The sample consisted of peripheral blood. These receptors all stem from a woman aged 55-70 years with active COVID-19. Each CDR3 is given with its conserved first and last residue. Each record gives: CDR3 length, V gene, D gene, clone size, J gene, CDR3 protein, CDR3 DNA. The D gene is left open where the match is weak. Size values are once, few and many counts, or a class for expanded clones, and some rows have none.

cdr3_length: 13; v_call: TRBV7-8; d_call: .; clone_size: .; j_call: TRBJ1-2; cdr3_aa: CASSLVRENGYTF; cdr3_nt: TGTGCCAGCAGCTTAGTTCGCGAGAATGGCTACACCTTC
cdr3_length: 16; v_call: TRBV7-9; d_call: .; clone_size: .; j_call: TRBJ2-3; cdr3_aa: CASSLIGVPPADTQYF; cdr3_nt: TGTGCCAGCAGCTTAATCGGTGTCCCTCCCGCAGATACGCAGTATTTT
cdr3_length: 16; v_call: TRBV7-9; d_call: TRBD2; clone_size: .; j_call: TRBJ2-3; cdr3_aa: CASSLEAGGPTDTQYF; cdr3_nt: TGTGCCAGCAGCTTAGAGGCGGGAGGGCCTACAGATACGCAGTATTTT
cdr3_length: 18; v_call: TRBV4-3; d_call: .; clone_size: once; j_call: TRBJ1-6; cdr3_aa: CASSQVGVGLSYNSPLHF; cdr3_nt: TGCGCCAGCAGCCAAGTCGGGGTCGGCCTCTCCTATAATTCACCCCTCCACTTT
cdr3_length: 15; v_call: TRBV11-3; d_call: TRBD2; clone_size: .; j_call: TRBJ2-3; cdr3_aa: CASSPGGLGTDTQYF; cdr3_nt: TGTGCCAGCAGCCCGGGAGGATTGGGCACAGATACGCAGTATTTT
cdr3_length: 14; v_call: TRBV7-3; d_call: .; clone_size: .; j_call: TRBJ2-7; cdr3_aa: CASSSRAGLDEQYF; cdr3_nt: TGTGCCAGCAGCTCAAGGGCAGGGTTAGACGAGCAGTACTTC
cdr3_length: 15; v_call: TRBV5-4; d_call: TRBD1; clone_size: .; j_call: TRBJ1-2; cdr3_aa: CASRGQGRVIHGYTF; cdr3_nt: TGTGCCAGCAGGGGACAGGGGAGAGTAATCCATGGCTACACCTTC
cdr3_length: 12; v_call: TRBV5-1; d_call: .; clone_size: .; j_call: TRBJ1-1; cdr3_aa: CASSFEGTEAFF; cdr3_nt: TGCGCCAGCAGCTTTGAGGGTACTGAAGCTTTCTTT
cdr3_length: 16; v_call: TRBV3-1/TRBV3-2; d_call: .; clone_size: once; j_call: TRBJ1-2; cdr3_aa: CASSQGDLGGKYGYTF; cdr3_nt: TGTGCCAGCAGCCAAGGGGACCTCGGGGGGAAGTATGGCTACACCTTC
cdr3_length: 14; v_call: TRBV28; d_call: .; clone_size: .; j_call: TRBJ1-1; cdr3_aa: CASSNPRVNTEAFF; cdr3_nt: TGTGCCAGCAGTAACCCGAGGGTGAACACTGAAGCTTTCTTT
cdr3_length: 16; v_call: TRBV28; d_call: .; clone_size: .; j_call: TRBJ2-1; cdr3_aa: CASSGPGHSRGNEQFF; cdr3_nt: TGTGCCAGCAGTGGACCGGGACACTCTAGGGGCAATGAGCAGTTCTTC
cdr3_length: 11; v_call: TRBV7-9; d_call: .; clone_size: .; j_call: TRBJ2-7; cdr3_aa: CASSSTYEQYF; cdr3_nt: TGTGCCAGCAGCTCAACCTACGAGCAGTACTTC
cdr3_length: 16; v_call: TRBV24-1; d_call: TRBD2; clone_size: .; j_call: TRBJ2-1; cdr3_aa: CATSSGRAPPYNEQFF; cdr3_nt: TGTGCCACCTCTAGCGGGAGGGCCCCCCCCTACAATGAGCAGTTCTTC
cdr3_length: 16; v_call: TRBV4-2; d_call: TRBD2; clone_size: .; j_call: TRBJ2-1; cdr3_aa: CASSQLTGGAYNEQFF; cdr3_nt: TGTGCCAGCAGCCAGCTAACGGGAGGCGCCTACAATGAGCAGTTCTTC
cdr3_length: 14; v_call: TRBV19; d_call: TRBD1; clone_size: .; j_call: TRBJ1-5; cdr3_aa: CASSLRTGPVPQHF; cdr3_nt: TGTGCCAGTAGTCTCAGGACAGGCCCTGTACCCCAGCATTTT
cdr3_length: 16; v_call: TRBV18; d_call: TRBD1; clone_size: .; j_call: TRBJ1-1; cdr3_aa: CASSRNRGLTNTEAFF; cdr3_nt: TGTGCCAGCTCCCGCAACAGGGGGCTCACGAACACTGAAGCTTTCTTT
cdr3_length: 15; v_call: TRBV7-9; d_call: .; clone_size: .; j_call: TRBJ2-5; cdr3_aa: CASSLGRAQQETQYF; cdr3_nt: TGTGCCAGCAGCTTAGGCAGGGCCCAACAAGAGACCCAGTACTTC
cdr3_length: 17; v_call: TRBV4-2; d_call: .; clone_size: .; j_call: TRBJ2-2; cdr3_aa: CASSQEGGRLNTGELFF; cdr3_nt: TGTGCCAGCAGCCAAGAGGGGGGTCGGTTGAACACCGGGGAGCTGTTTTTT
cdr3_length: 14; v_call: TRBV27; d_call: TRBD1; clone_size: .; j_call: TRBJ2-7; cdr3_aa: CASIPGQGVYEQYF; cdr3_nt: TGTGCCAGCATTCCGGGACAGGGAGTCTACGAGCAGTACTTC
cdr3_length: 18; v_call: TRBV11-1; d_call: TRBD2; clone_size: .; j_call: TRBJ2-7; cdr3_aa: CASSLAPEIAGLSYEQYF; cdr3_nt: TGTGCCAGCAGCTTAGCCCCCGAAATAGCGGGTCTCTCCTACGAGCAGTACTTC
cdr3_length: 13; v_call: TRBV12-3/TRBV12-4; d_call: .; clone_size: .; j_call: TRBJ2-2; cdr3_aa: CASSRDYTGELFF; cdr3_nt: TGTGCCAGCAGTCGGGACTACACCGGGGAGCTGTTTTTT
cdr3_length: 14; v_call: TRBV6-5; d_call: TRBD1; clone_size: .; j_call: TRBJ1-6; cdr3_aa: CASTRGTENSPLHF; cdr3_nt: TGTGCCAGCACCCGGGGGACAGAGAATTCACCCCTCCACTTT
cdr3_length: 12; v_call: TRBV30; d_call: .; clone_size: .; j_call: TRBJ2-7; cdr3_aa: CAWSVGPYEQYF; cdr3_nt: TGTGCCTGGAGTGTGGGGCCCTACGAGCAGTACTTC
cdr3_length: 14; v_call: TRBV19; d_call: .; clone_size: .; j_call: TRBJ1-1; cdr3_aa: CASSDRGMNTEAFF; cdr3_nt: TGTGCCAGTTCCGACAGAGGAATGAACACTGAAGCTTTCTTT
cdr3_length: 19; v_call: TRBV5-1; d_call: TRBD2; clone_size: once; j_call: TRBJ2-1; cdr3_aa: CASSLVGTSGIRSYNEQFF; cdr3_nt: TGCGCCAGCAGCTTGGTAGGGACTAGCGGAATACGCTCCTACAATGAGCAGTTCTTC
cdr3_length: 15; v_call: TRBV4-1; d_call: TRBD2; clone_size: few; j_call: TRBJ2-7; cdr3_aa: CASSQGPAGFDEQYF; cdr3_nt: TGCGCCAGCAGCCAAGGGCCAGCGGGATTCGACGAGCAGTACTTC
cdr3_length: 13; v_call: TRBV29-1; d_call: .; clone_size: .; j_call: TRBJ1-1; cdr3_aa: CSVEWARNTEAFF; cdr3_nt: TGCAGCGTTGAATGGGCACGTAACACTGAAGCTTTCTTT
cdr3_length: 14; v_call: TRBV5-5; d_call: .; clone_size: .; j_call: TRBJ2-3; cdr3_aa: CASSLVRGTDTQYF; cdr3_nt: TGTGCCAGCAGCTTGGTACGAGGGACAGATACGCAGTATTTT
cdr3_length: 18; v_call: TRBV2; d_call: .; clone_size: .; j_call: TRBJ1-4; cdr3_aa: CASSGVAGRGSTNEKLFF; cdr3_nt: TGTGCCAGCAGTGGAGTCGCGGGGCGAGGGTCAACTAATGAAAAACTGTTTTTT
cdr3_length: 15; v_call: TRBV7-2; d_call: TRBD1; clone_size: .; j_call: TRBJ1-2; cdr3_aa: CASSNDRGTLYGYTF; cdr3_nt: TGTGCCAGCAGCAACGACAGGGGCACCCTCTATGGCTACACCTTC
cdr3_length: 15; v_call: TRBV2; d_call: TRBD1; clone_size: .; j_call: TRBJ1-6; cdr3_aa: CASSPRDRTNSPLHF; cdr3_nt: TGTGCCAGCAGCCCCAGGGACAGAACTAATTCACCCCTCCACTTT
cdr3_length: 13; v_call: TRBV7-3; d_call: TRBD1; clone_size: few; j_call: TRBJ2-7; cdr3_aa: CASSSGTGGGQYF; cdr3_nt: TGTGCCAGCAGCTCCGGGACAGGGGGAGGGCAGTACTTC
cdr3_length: 16; v_call: TRBV5-5; d_call: .; clone_size: .; j_call: TRBJ1-2; cdr3_aa: CASSLNPAGFGYGYTF; cdr3_nt: TGTGCCAGCAGCCTGAACCCCGCGGGGTTCGGGTATGGCTACACCTTC
cdr3_length: 14; v_call: TRBV5-4; d_call: TRBD1; clone_size: .; j_call: TRBJ2-5; cdr3_aa: CASSLRDSQETQYF; cdr3_nt: TGTGCCAGCAGCCTACGGGACAGCCAAGAGACCCAGTACTTC
cdr3_length: 19; v_call: TRBV10-2; d_call: TRBD1; clone_size: .; j_call: TRBJ2-5; cdr3_aa: CASSIWDRGRTGGEETQYF; cdr3_nt: TGCGCCAGCAGCATCTGGGACAGGGGGCGAACAGGGGGGGAAGAGACCCAGTACTTC
cdr3_length: 15; v_call: TRBV19; d_call: TRBD1; clone_size: .; j_call: TRBJ1-5; cdr3_aa: CAGHPGTEFNQPQHF; cdr3_nt: TGTGCCGGCCACCCTGGGACAGAGTTCAATCAGCCCCAGCATTTT
cdr3_length: 17; v_call: TRBV7-2; d_call: TRBD2; clone_size: .; j_call: TRBJ2-2; cdr3_aa: CASSFRRLAGGSGELFF; cdr3_nt: TGTGCCAGCAGCTTTCGTCGGCTAGCGGGAGGGAGCGGGGAGCTGTTTTTT
cdr3_length: 16; v_call: TRBV19; d_call: .; clone_size: .; j_call: TRBJ1-4; cdr3_aa: CASSILGRTSNEKLFF; cdr3_nt: TGTGCCAGTAGTATCCTTGGACGGACTTCTAATGAAAAACTGTTTTTT
cdr3_length: 11; v_call: TRBV28; d_call: .; clone_size: few; j_call: TRBJ2-7; cdr3_aa: CASSFRLEQYF; cdr3_nt: TGTGCCAGCAGTTTCAGGTTAGAGCAGTACTTC
cdr3_length: 14; v_call: TRBV5-1; d_call: .; clone_size: .; j_call: TRBJ2-2; cdr3_aa: CASRRGGNTGELFF; cdr3_nt: TGCGCCAGCCGGAGGGGTGGGAACACCGGGGAGCTGTTTTTT
cdr3_length: 16; v_call: TRBV7-3; d_call: TRBD1; clone_size: .; j_call: TRBJ2-3; cdr3_aa: CASSLTGGWSQDTQYF; cdr3_nt: TGTGCCAGCAGCCTAACAGGGGGCTGGTCTCAAGATACGCAGTATTTT
cdr3_length: 13; v_call: TRBV18; d_call: .; clone_size: .; j_call: TRBJ1-2; cdr3_aa: CASSPLAGHGYTF; cdr3_nt: TGTGCCAGCTCACCACTGGCGGGGCATGGCTACACCTTC
cdr3_length: 14; v_call: TRBV6-2/TRBV6-3; d_call: .; clone_size: few; j_call: TRBJ2-3; cdr3_aa: CASSSGGPADTQYF; cdr3_nt: TGTGCCAGCAGTTCGGGGGGCCCGGCAGATACGCAGTATTTT
cdr3_length: 10; v_call: TRBV20-1; d_call: TRBD2; clone_size: .; j_call: TRBJ2-5; cdr3_aa: CSAGVETQYF; cdr3_nt: TGCAGCGCGGGAGTGGAGACCCAGTACTTC
cdr3_length: 13; v_call: TRBV6-2/TRBV6-3; d_call: .; clone_size: .; j_call: TRBJ2-5; cdr3_aa: CASSFRSQETQYF; cdr3_nt: TGTGCCAGCAGTTTCCGCAGCCAAGAGACCCAGTACTTC
cdr3_length: 14; v_call: TRBV28; d_call: .; clone_size: .; j_call: TRBJ2-1; cdr3_aa: CATRVGGSYNEQFF; cdr3_nt: TGTGCCACCAGGGTAGGGGGCTCCTACAATGAGCAGTTCTTC
cdr3_length: 14; v_call: TRBV29-1; d_call: TRBD1; clone_size: .; j_call: TRBJ2-5; cdr3_aa: CSVVERQGWQTQYF; cdr3_nt: TGCAGCGTTGTGGAACGACAGGGGTGGCAGACCCAGTACTTC
cdr3_length: 16; v_call: TRBV19; d_call: TRBD2; clone_size: few; j_call: TRBJ2-1; cdr3_aa: CASSINRLAAYNEQFF; cdr3_nt: TGTGCCAGTAGTATAAATAGGCTAGCGGCCTACAATGAGCAGTTCTTC
cdr3_length: 15; v_call: TRBV3-1/TRBV3-2; d_call: TRBD2; clone_size: .; j_call: TRBJ2-1; cdr3_aa: CASTPTSGGFNEQFF; cdr3_nt: TGTGCCAGCACCCCCACTAGCGGGGGGTTCAATGAGCAGTTCTTC
cdr3_length: 14; v_call: TRBV5-4; d_call: .; clone_size: few; j_call: TRBJ2-7; cdr3_aa: CASSRDGGPYEQYF; cdr3_nt: TGTGCCAGCAGCCGGGACGGGGGTCCCTACGAGCAGTACTTC
cdr3_length: 16; v_call: TRBV6-6; d_call: TRBD1; clone_size: .; j_call: TRBJ1-4; cdr3_aa: CASSYAVTGVGEKLFF; cdr3_nt: TGTGCCAGCAGTTACGCAGTAACAGGGGTGGGTGAAAAACTGTTTTTT
cdr3_length: 16; v_call: TRBV30; d_call: .; clone_size: once; j_call: TRBJ1-4; cdr3_aa: CAWSLPRTSAGEKLFF; cdr3_nt: TGTGCCTGGAGCCTCCCAAGGACGTCCGCGGGGGAAAAACTGTTTTTT
cdr3_length: 15; v_call: TRBV28; d_call: TRBD2; clone_size: .; j_call: TRBJ2-7; cdr3_aa: CASSPTGTSSYEQYF; cdr3_nt: TGTGCCAGCTCCCCCACCGGGACTAGCTCCTACGAGCAGTACTTC
cdr3_length: 14; v_call: TRBV24-1; d_call: TRBD2; clone_size: .; j_call: TRBJ2-1; cdr3_aa: CATGLAGGRNEQFF; cdr3_nt: TGTGCCACGGGACTAGCGGGAGGGCGGAATGAGCAGTTCTTC
cdr3_length: 15; v_call: TRBV2; d_call: TRBD2; clone_size: .; j_call: TRBJ2-5; cdr3_aa: CASSEGLAGEKTQYF; cdr3_nt: TGTGCCAGCAGTGAAGGACTAGCGGGAGAAAAGACCCAGTACTTC
cdr3_length: 16; v_call: TRBV14; d_call: TRBD2; clone_size: .; j_call: TRBJ2-1; cdr3_aa: CASSQDILAGHNEQFF; cdr3_nt: TGTGCCAGCAGCCAAGATATCCTAGCGGGTCACAATGAGCAGTTCTTC
cdr3_length: 13; v_call: TRBV7-2; d_call: .; clone_size: .; j_call: TRBJ2-7; cdr3_aa: CASSLASAYEQYF; cdr3_nt: TGTGCCAGCAGCTTAGCTAGCGCTTACGAGCAGTACTTC
cdr3_length: 13; v_call: TRBV30; d_call: .; clone_size: .; j_call: TRBJ1-3; cdr3_aa: CAWKIPSGNTIYF; cdr3_nt: TGTGCCTGGAAGATACCCAGTGGAAACACCATATATTTT
cdr3_length: 12; v_call: TRBV6-5; d_call: TRBD1; clone_size: .; j_call: TRBJ1-2; cdr3_aa: CASSQTGDGYTF; cdr3_nt: TGTGCCAGCAGTCAGACAGGGGACGGCTACACCTTC